The entry below describes one TCR beta chain. The target antigen is unknown. This entry belongs to a study of long-term antiretroviral therapy in people with HIV. The immunoSEQ assay was v3.0, run at survey level. Repertoires were generated with immunoSEQ multiplex PCR, while TCRdb's copy carries only in-frame clones and drops some. This repertoire shows under 50,000 clones, 75% to 90% found once; its top ten account for roughly 6.1%. General study findings and limits: Pre-ART expanded TRB clones stayed dominant throughout, though often decreasing after ART.

This CDR3 spans 13 amino acids. Germline V lookup: CDR1 SGHNT, CDR2 YENEEA. V shed 5 bases and J shed 6 bases, with 13 bases lying between them. The source was unsorted PBMCs, collected 3.1 years after starting antiretroviral therapy. The sequence came from a woman aged 45 to 65 with HIV. The V call is TRBV11-3, the J call TRBJ2-5; D is possibly TRBD1 (7 bases). CDR3 region: CASSTTGTQTQYF. The DNA of the CDR3 is TGTGCCAGCAGCACGACAGGGACTCAGACCCAGTACTTC.